Following are 28 T cell receptor beta chains from one sample sequenced in a study of T cells after yellow fever vaccination. TCRdb used MiXCR to reprocess the 5' RACE reads, holding one entry per CDR3 protein. The sample carries 28,000 or so distinct CDR3 sequences, about 4.6% recorded once. The sequenced sample was CD8+ T cells sorted from PBMCs, obtained 5 days after the yellow fever booster vaccination. These TCRs come from a man aged 30-40 years who received the YFV17D yellow fever vaccine.

In its sample, this clonotype was seen many times. V usage is TRBV12-3 or TRBV12-4 and J usage is TRBJ2-1, with D possibly being TRBD1 (5 bases). The CDR3 covers 15 residues. The V end was cut by 2 bases, the J end by 2 bases, with 10 bases between. CDR3 residues: CASSLIQGPYNEQFF. Written as DNA, the CDR3 is TGTGCCAGCAGTTTAATTCAGGGCCCCTACAATGAGCAGTTCTTC.

This clonotype was counted at least ten times. The chain recombines TRBV25-1 with TRBJ2-7; D is perhaps TRBD1 (6 bases). From germline, CDR1 is MGHDK and CDR2 SYGVNS. The CDR3 runs to 12 residues. Trimming removed 5 bases at V and 6 bases at J, with 11 bases between. The CDR3 is CASSRQGLEQYF. The CDR3 DNA sequence: TGTGCCAGCAGTCGTCAGGGGCTCGAGCAGTACTTC.

This clonotype was found many times. V gene TRBV27 combines with J gene TRBJ1-5; D is uncertain. From germline, CDR1 is MNHEY and CDR2 SMNVEV (reference sequence). The germline V and J ends were trimmed by 1 base and 5 bases, with 9 bases remaining between them. The CDR3 runs to 14 residues. For the CDR3, the DNA is TGTGCCAGCAGTTTATTTGGTTCGGATCAGCCCCAGCATTTT. It is translated as CASSLFGSDQPQHF.

Many counts were recorded for this clonotype. The chain joins TRBV11-2 to TRBJ1-4, with D perhaps matching TRBD1 (5 bases). The CDR3 is made up of 14 amino acids. The ends were cut back, 3 bases at V and 7 bases at J, with 12 bases in the middle. CDR1 is SGHAT, CDR2 FQNNGV, per germline. The CDR3 bases are TGTGCCAGCAGCTTGGGGGGAATGGGTGAAAAACTGTTTTTT. Amino acids: CASSLGGMGEKLFF.

Ten or more counts support this clonotype. The chain joins TRBV29-1 to TRBJ1-3; D possibly corresponds to TRBD1 (6 bases). The ends were cut back, 6 bases at V and 2 bases at J, with 17 bases in the middle. The germline gives CDR1 SQVTM, CDR2 ANQGSEA. The CDR3 totals 15 residues. CDR3 bases: TGCAGCGTCTACTTTACCGGGACAACTGGAAACACCATATATTTT. Residues: CSVYFTGTTGNTIYF.

In its sample, this clonotype was seen many times. The chain carries TRBV14 and TRBJ2-5; TRBD1 aligns across 7 bases. Germline V gives CDR1 SGHDN, CDR2 FVKESK. This CDR3 spans 15 amino acids. The junction had 10 bases not matched to a gene; V was cut back by 4 bases and J by 5 bases. CDR3 in amino acids: CASSPNGVRGETQYF. CDR3 coding DNA: TGTGCCAGCAGCCCTAACGGGGTCAGGGGGGAGACCCAGTACTTC.

This clonotype has at least ten counts. The CDR3 protein is CATSFRDRPFAGTEAFF. The CDR3 region has the DNA TGTGCCACCAGCTTTCGGGACAGACCCTTCGCGGGCACTGAAGCTTTCTTT. The J gene is TRBJ1-1, the V gene TRBV15; 7 bases map to TRBD1. Per germline, CDR1 LNHNV and CDR2 YYDKDF (reference sequence). The V gene end was trimmed by 5 bases and the J gene end by 4 bases; junction bases not matched to a gene: 16. There are 17 residues in the CDR3.

This clonotype was detected many times. This chain uses TRBV29-1 with TRBJ2-5, with 10 bases lining up with TRBD2. Germline V gives CDR1 SQVTM, CDR2 ANQGSEA. Trimming took 3 bases from V and 1 from J; bases not matched to a gene: 5. CDR3 length: 15 amino acids. The CDR3 nucleotides read TGCAGCGTTGAGGGTCTAGCGGGAGCCCAAGAGACCCAGTACTTC. Translating gives CSVEGLAGAQETQYF.

This clonotype was detected ten times or more. The chain joins TRBV4-3 to TRBJ1-1; TRBD1 matches at 9 bases. This CDR3 is 15 amino acids long. The trim removed 2 bases at V and 3 bases at J, leaving 4 bases unmatched. Per germline, CDR1 LGHNA and CDR2 YSLEER. CDR3 region: CASSQRDRAYTEAFF. CDR3 nucleotide sequence: TGCGCCAGCAGCCAACGGGACAGGGCCTACACTGAAGCTTTCTTT.

This clonotype was detected ten times or more. The genes are TRBV5-6 and TRBJ1-1; D is undetermined. The CDR3 covers 13 residues. The V end was cut by 1 base, the J end by 4 bases, with 8 bases between. Per the germline V gene, CDR1 is SGHDT and CDR2 is YYEEEE. The CDR3, as DNA: TGTGCCAGCAGCTTGAGACGGGGCACTGAAGCTTTCTTT. It codes for CASSLRRGTEAFF.

Ten or more counts support this clonotype. The chain is built from TRBV7-8 and TRBJ2-7, with 8 bases identical to TRBD2. Germline trimming cut 4 bases from V and 5 bases from J; bases unmatched to any gene: 13. This CDR3 has 16 amino acids. Germline V gene lookup returns CDR1 SGHVS and CDR2 FQNEAQ. The CDR3 sequence: CASSSSEGGRKNEQYF. The CDR3 bases are TGTGCCAGCAGCTCGTCGGAAGGCGGGAGGAAGAACGAGCAGTACTTC. Variable domain in full (rest from reference TRBV7-8 and TRBJ2-7): GAGVSQSPRYKVAKRGQDVALRCDPISGHVSLFWYQQALGQGPEFLTYFQNEAQLDKSGLPSDRFFAERPEGSVSTLKIQRTQQEDSAVYLCASSSSEGGRKNEQYFGPGTRLTVT.

This clonotype was seen at least ten times. The rearrangement uses TRBV12-5 and TRBJ2-5; TRBD2 aligns across 10 bases. V shed 1 base and J 4 bases; nucleotides not matched to a gene: 3. The CDR3 runs 15 residues. Germline CDR1 reads LGHNT; CDR2 reads FRNRAP. This CDR3 is CASGLELAGRETQYF. The DNA of the CDR3 is TGTGCTAGTGGTTTGGAACTAGCGGGAAGAGAGACCCAGTACTTC.

This clonotype was observed at least ten times. This rearrangement joins TRBV11-2 to TRBJ2-3; D tentatively reads TRBD1 or TRBD2 (5 bases each). V lost 4 bases and J 10 bases, leaving 12 bases between the germline ends. This CDR3 comprises 12 residues. Germline V gives CDR1 SGHAT, CDR2 FQNNGV. The CDR3 spells CASSSGASAQYF. The CDR3 DNA follows: TGTGCCAGCAGCTCCGGGGCAAGTGCGCAGTATTTT.

In this sample, this clonotype turned up many times. CDR3 nucleotide sequence: TGTGCCAGCAGTATGACTAGCGGGACGGGGTCCTACGAGCAGTACTTC. It specifies CASSMTSGTGSYEQYF. V and J are TRBV28 and TRBJ2-7; 11 bases agree with TRBD2. The CDR3 totals 16 residues. CDR1 is MDHEN, CDR2 SYDVKM, per germline. Trimming took 5 bases from V and 1 from J; bases not matched to a gene: 7.

V usage is TRBV4-1 and J usage is TRBJ1-1; possibly TRBD1 for D (6 bases). Trimming took 4 bases from V and 7 from J, leaving 22 bases between them. Germline CDR1 MGHRA, CDR2 YSYEKL. CDR3 length equals 16 residues. CDR3: CASSLLPRRGHDEAFF. CDR3 nucleotides: TGCGCCAGCAGCCTTCTCCCAAGGCGGGGGCATGATGAAGCTTTCTTT.

This clonotype appeared many times. The chain employs TRBV7-2 and TRBJ2-7, with D unclear. V was cut by 8 bases and J by 0 bases, with 14 bases left in between. In germline, CDR1 is SGHTA, CDR2 FQGNSA. This CDR3 is 14 amino acids long. The CDR3, as DNA: TGTGCCAGCCAAACCTTGCCGAGCTCCTACGAGCAGTACTTC. It is translated as CASQTLPSSYEQYF.

This clonotype was recorded at least ten times. The V and J genes are TRBV9 and TRBJ2-1; 8 bases agree with TRBD2. The CDR3 is 18 residues long. The germline gives CDR1 SGDLS, CDR2 YYNGEE. After removal of 0 bases from V and 0 bases from J, the junction contained 8 bases not matched to a gene. CDR3 protein: CASSVEGLAGSSYNEQFF. CDR3 DNA sequence: TGTGCCAGCAGCGTAGAGGGTCTAGCGGGCAGCTCCTACAATGAGCAGTTCTTC.

This clonotype was counted only a few times. The V call is TRBV6-5, the J call TRBJ1-1, with a tentative D call TRBD1 (5 bases). The CDR3 has 14 residues. Per germline, CDR1 MNHEY and CDR2 SVGAGI. Trimming left V 0 bases short and J 6 bases short, with 11 bases between. The DNA for the CDR3 is TGTGCCAGCAGTTACTCGTTCGGGGCCGCTGAAGCTTTCTTT. It is translated as CASSYSFGAAEAFF.

This clonotype was seen ten or more times. This chain joins TRBV7-2 and TRBJ2-7; 10 bases line up with TRBD2. This CDR3 region has 19 residues. The germline gives CDR1 SGHTA, CDR2 FQGNSA. The junction had 21 bases not matched to a gene; V was cut back by 5 bases and J by 5 bases. CDR3 nucleotides: TGTGCCAGCAGCAATAGAGGTGTCCCCAGCGGGAGGGCGCGGGACGAGCAGTACTTC. This translates into CASSNRGVPSGRARDEQYF.

This clonotype occurred many times. This chain joins TRBV6-1 and TRBJ2-3; 12 positions agree with TRBD1. The germline V gene encodes CDR1 MNHNS and CDR2 SASEGT. Losses at the gene ends were 3 bases for V and 2 bases for J; bases not matched to a gene: 0. This CDR3 is 15 amino acids long. The CDR3 bases are TGTGCCAGCAGTGAGGGACAGGGGGCCACAGATACGCAGTATTTT. Its translation: CASSEGQGATDTQYF.

At least ten counts were recorded for this clonotype. The chain couples TRBV20-1 to TRBJ2-3; TRBD2 agrees at 10 bases. CDR1 and CDR2 from the germline V gene are DFQATT and SNEGSKA (reference sequence). The CDR3 runs 15 residues. J was trimmed by 4 bases and V by 1 base; bases with no gene match: 5. The CDR3 spells CSARATSGFADTQYF. Here the CDR3 DNA reads TGCAGTGCTAGAGCGACTAGCGGGTTCGCAGATACGCAGTATTTT.

This clonotype showed up many times. The CDR3 DNA sequence: TGCGCCAGCAGCCAAGCGGCGGGTGGCAGGATGGGTGAGCAGTTCTTC. It specifies CASSQAAGGRMGEQFF. J is TRBJ2-1 and V is TRBV4-3; perhaps TRBD2 as D (5 bases). The V gene lost 1 base and the J gene lost 9 bases, with 19 bases spanning the gap. This CDR3 region has 16 residues. Germline V gene lookup returns CDR1 LGHNA and CDR2 YSLEER.

This clonotype was counted ten times or more. The chain carries TRBV10-2 and TRBJ2-7; TRBD1 matches 12 bases. Germline V CDR1 and CDR2: WSHSY, SAAADI. J was trimmed by 6 bases and V by 6 bases; bases with no gene match: 12. The CDR3 contains 16 residues. The CDR3 sequence is CASRLRPGQGAGEQYF. The CDR3 bases are TGCGCCAGCAGGCTAAGACCGGGACAGGGGGCTGGCGAGCAGTACTTC.

This clonotype was counted many times. The chain employs TRBV7-9 and TRBJ2-7; possibly TRBD1 or TRBD2 for D (6 bases each). Trimming took off 5 bases at V and 6 bases at J, with 11 bases between the two ends. Germline V gene data show CDR1 as SEHNR and CDR2 as FQNEAQ (reference sequence). This CDR3 spans 12 amino acids. DNA for the CDR3: TGTGCCAGCAGCGTAGGAGGGGGCGAGCAGTACTTC. Residues: CASSVGGGEQYF.

This clonotype has at least ten counts. The chain couples TRBV28 to TRBJ2-3, with D perhaps given as TRBD1 or TRBD2 (5 bases each). Per the germline V gene, CDR1 is MDHEN and CDR2 is SYDVKM. The CDR3 is 16 amino acids. V gave up 1 base and J gave up 0 bases, with 11 bases separating them. The DNA for the CDR3 is TGTGCCAGCAGTTTATACCGGGGCTCTAGCACAGATACGCAGTATTTT. It translates to CASSLYRGSSTDTQYF. The full variable domain, its missing parts supplied by reference TRBV28 and TRBJ2-3, is DVKVTQSSRYLVKRTGEKVFLECVQDMDHENMFWYRQDPGLGLRLIYFSYDVKMKEKGDIPEGYSVSREKKERFSLILESASTNQTSMYLCASSLYRGSSTDTQYFGPGTRLTVL.

This clonotype was detected many times. The chain combines TRBV20-1 with TRBJ2-3; D might be TRBD2 (6 bases). The CDR3 runs 16 residues. Germline CDR1 is DFQATT and CDR2 is SNEGSKA (reference sequence). V lost 0 bases and J 0 bases, leaving 13 bases between the germline ends. The CDR3 region is CSARDPLRDSTDTQYF. The CDR3 bases are TGCAGTGCTAGAGATCCTTTGCGGGACAGCACAGATACGCAGTATTTT.

This clonotype was detected ten times or more. CDR3 nucleotide sequence: TGTGCCAGCAGTTTAGTGCAAGGGTTTTCCGGGGAGCTGTTTTTT. This sequence encodes CASSLVQGFSGELFF. The rearrangement uses TRBV12-3 or TRBV12-4 and TRBJ2-2; no clear D. V was clipped by 1 base and J by 6 bases, with 12 bases between them. CDR3 length: 15 residues.

Regarding this clonotype: This may stem from a read error, because a much larger clone lies one nucleotide away. V is TRBV5-1 and J is TRBJ2-6; D tentatively reads TRBD1 or TRBD2 (6 bases each). The CDR3 consists of 13 residues. Germline lookup yields CDR1 SGHRS and CDR2 YFSETQ. The CDR3 sequence: CASSLGGANVQTF. As DNA, the CDR3 is TGCGCCAGCAGCTTGGGGGGGGCCAACGTCCAGACTTTC.